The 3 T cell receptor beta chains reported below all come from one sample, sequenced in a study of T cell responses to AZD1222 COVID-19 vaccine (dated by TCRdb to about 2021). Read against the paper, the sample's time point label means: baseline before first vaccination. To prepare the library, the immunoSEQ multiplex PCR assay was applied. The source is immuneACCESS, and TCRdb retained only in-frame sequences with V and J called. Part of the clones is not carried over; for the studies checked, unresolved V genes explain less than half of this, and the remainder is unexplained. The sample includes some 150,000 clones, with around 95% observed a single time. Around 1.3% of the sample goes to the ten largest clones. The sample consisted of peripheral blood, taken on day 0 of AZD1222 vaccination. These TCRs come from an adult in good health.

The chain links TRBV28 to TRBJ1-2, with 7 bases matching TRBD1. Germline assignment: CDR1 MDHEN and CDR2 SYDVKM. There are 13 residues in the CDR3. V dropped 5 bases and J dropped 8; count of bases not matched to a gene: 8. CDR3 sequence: CASSTGAFNGYTF. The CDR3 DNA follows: TGTGCCAGCAGTACAGGGGCCTTTAACGGCTACACCTTC.

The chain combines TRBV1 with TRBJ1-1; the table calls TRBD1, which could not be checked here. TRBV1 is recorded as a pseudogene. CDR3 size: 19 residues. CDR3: CTSSLRQLSITKKNTEAFF. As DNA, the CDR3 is TGCACCAGCAGCCTCAGACAGCTCTCGATAACGAAAAAGAACACTGAAGCTTTCTTT.

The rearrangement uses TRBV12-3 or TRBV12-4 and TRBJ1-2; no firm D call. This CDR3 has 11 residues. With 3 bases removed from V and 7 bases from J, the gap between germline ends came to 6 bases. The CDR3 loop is CASSFTGGYTF. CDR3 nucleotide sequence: TGTGCCAGCAGTTTTACGGGTGGCTACACCTTC.